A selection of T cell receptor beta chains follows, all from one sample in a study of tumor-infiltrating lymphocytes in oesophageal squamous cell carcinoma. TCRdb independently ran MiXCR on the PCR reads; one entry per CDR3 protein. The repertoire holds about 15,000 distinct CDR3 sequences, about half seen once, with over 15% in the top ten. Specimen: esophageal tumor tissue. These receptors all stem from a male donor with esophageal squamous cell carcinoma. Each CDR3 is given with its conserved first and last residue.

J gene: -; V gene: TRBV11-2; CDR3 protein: CASSLRTLYEQFF
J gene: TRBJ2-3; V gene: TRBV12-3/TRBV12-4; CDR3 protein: CASSFRGGTDTQYF
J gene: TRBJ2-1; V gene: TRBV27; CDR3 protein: CASSLSMLGAGLAGGTSYNEQFF
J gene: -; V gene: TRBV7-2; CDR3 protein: CASSLAHRTRGPYNEQFF
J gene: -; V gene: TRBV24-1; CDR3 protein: CATSERGLSEFDEQFF
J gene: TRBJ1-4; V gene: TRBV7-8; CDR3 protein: CASSSGATNEKLFF
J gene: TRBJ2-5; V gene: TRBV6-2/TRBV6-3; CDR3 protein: CASSSRTRWETQYF
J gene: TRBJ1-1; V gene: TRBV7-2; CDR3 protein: CASSFAGVEAFF
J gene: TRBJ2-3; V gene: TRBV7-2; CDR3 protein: CASSFSTDTQYF
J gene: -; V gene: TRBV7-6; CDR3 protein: CASSPTGALETQYF
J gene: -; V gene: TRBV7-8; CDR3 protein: CASSFGPLVGYEQYF
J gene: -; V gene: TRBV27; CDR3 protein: CASSLAGRSYEQYF
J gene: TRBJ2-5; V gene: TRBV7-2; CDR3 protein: CASSLTSRGETQYF
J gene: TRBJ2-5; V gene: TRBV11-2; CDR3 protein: CASSLEPSGRAGFF
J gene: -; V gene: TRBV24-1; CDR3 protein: CATSDPNPSGSSYNEQYF
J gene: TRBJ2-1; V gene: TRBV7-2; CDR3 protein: CASSLSPSPYNEQFF
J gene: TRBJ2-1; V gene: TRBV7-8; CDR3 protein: CASSSGRLSSNEQFF
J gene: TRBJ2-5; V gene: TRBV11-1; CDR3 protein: CASSSTIGVRGLEETQYF
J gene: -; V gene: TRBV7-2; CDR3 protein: CASSFDRLSYEQFF
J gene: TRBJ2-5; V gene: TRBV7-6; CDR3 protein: CASSLGGVGETQYF